A single T cell receptor (beta chain) is shown here with its context. What it recognizes is unknown. The data are from a study of spatial heterogeneity in lung cancer. Using its own MiXCR run on the 5' RACE reads, TCRdb lists one record per CDR3 protein. The table records some 110,000 distinct CDR3 sequences, 12% of them present only once. Sample time point: blood at routine non-recurrence follow-up after resection. Whole RNA, isolated from tumor, nontumor lung or frozen PBMC, was sequenced without prior sorting. Study-wide findings and caveats: Tumor TCRs that were ubiquitous and expanded showed up in blood more at resection than follow-up.

Germline V gene data show CDR1 as LGHNA and CDR2 as YSLEER. With 0 bases removed from V and 11 bases from J, the gap between germline ends came to 10 bases. The CDR3 runs 13 residues. Material: PBMCs, obtained at follow-up. The V and J genes are TRBV4-3 and TRBJ2-2; D gene unclear. The receptor was derived from a male donor with early-stage non-small cell lung cancer. The CDR3 bases are TGCGCCAGCAGCCAAGATGTCGGTAGAGAGCTGTTTTTT. Translating gives CASSQDVGRELFF.